These 9 T cell receptor beta chains came from one sample sequenced in a study of cytomegalovirus exposure and HLA in healthy donors. The PCR contained 60 Vbeta and 13 Jbeta primers. The data were produced by immunoSEQ multiplex PCR, yet TCRdb's version contains in-frame clones alone and is incomplete. The table has some 100,000 clones, 75% seen once. Sequenced sample: PBMCs. The receptor source for this set is a man aged 45-65 years in good health and CMV-seronegative.

There are a few counts of this clone. As DNA, the CDR3 is TGTGCCAGCAGGTATAAAATTCTGAGGGGGGGCCACGAGCAGTACTTC. Translation: CASRYKILRGGHEQYF. The chain has TRBV28 and TRBJ2-7; tentative D call: TRBD2 (7 bases). With 6 bases removed from V and 5 bases from J, the gap between germline ends came to 23 bases. The CDR3 extends over 16 amino acids. Germline loops: CDR1 MDHEN, CDR2 SYDVKM.

The V gene is TRBV5-1, the J gene TRBJ2-2, with D possibly matching TRBD2 (5 bases). V was cut by 5 bases and J by 0 bases, with 17 bases left in between. This CDR3 region has 17 residues. Germline V gene sequence: CDR1 SGHRS, CDR2 YFSETQ. CDR3 residues: CASRPSLFGTNTGELFF. CDR3 nucleotides: TGCGCCAGCAGACCGTCGCTTTTCGGGACGAACACCGGGGAGCTGTTTTTT.

In this sample, this clone turned up a few times. The chain carries TRBV11-2 and TRBJ2-7, with 9 bases fitting TRBD1. This CDR3 is built from 14 residues. V was pared by 5 bases and J by 2 bases, with 4 bases of the junction left unmatched. CDR1 and CDR2 (germline): SGHAT, FQNNGV. CDR3 residues: CASSIWDRAYEQYF. The CDR3 DNA sequence: TGTGCCAGCAGCATTTGGGACAGGGCCTACGAGCAGTACTTC.

This sequence joins TRBV30 and TRBJ1-6; 8 positions match TRBD1. Germline V gives CDR1 GTSNPN, CDR2 SVGIG (reference sequence). This CDR3 spans 15 amino acids. V dropped 1 base and J dropped 11; count of bases not matched to a gene: 10. CDR3 residues: CAWSEDRAPKAPLHF. CDR3 nucleotide sequence: TGTGCCTGGAGTGAGGACAGGGCGCCCAAGGCACCCCTCCACTTT.

This clone was observed a handful of times. V gene TRBV25-1 combines with J gene TRBJ2-2; a weak D match, TRBD2 (5 bases). There are 15 residues in the CDR3. From germline, CDR1 is MGHDK and CDR2 SYGVNS. V lost 1 base and J 4 bases, leaving 10 bases between the germline ends. The chain's CDR3 is CASSESGGGTGELFF. CDR3 nucleotide sequence: TGTGCCAGCAGTGAATCCGGAGGAGGCACCGGGGAGCTGTTTTTT. Variable domain in full (rest from reference TRBV25-1 and TRBJ2-2): EADIYQTPRYLVIGTGKKITLECSQTMGHDKMYWYQQDPGMELHLIHYSYGVNSTEKGDLSSESTVSRIRTEHFPLTLESARPSHTSQYLCASSESGGGTGELFFGEGSRLTVL.

J is TRBJ2-2 and V is TRBV28; maybe TRBD1 (5 bases). The CDR3 is made up of 15 amino acids. V shed 3 bases and J shed 3 bases, with 11 bases lying between them. CDR1 MDHEN and CDR2 SYDVKM come from the germline V gene. CDR3 in DNA: TGTGCCAGCAGTTTCACAGGCCTCGACACCGGGGAGCTGTTTTTT. Translated: CASSFTGLDTGELFF.

The J gene is TRBJ2-3, the V gene TRBV29-1; D might be TRBD1 (5 bases). Trimming shortened V by 5 bases and J by 1 base, and 10 bases separated the two germline ends. There are 13 residues in the CDR3. Germline values: CDR1 SQVTM, CDR2 ANQGSEA. In DNA form, the CDR3 reads TGCAGCGTTACCTTACAGGGCACAGATACGCAGTATTTT. Translated: CSVTLQGTDTQYF.

This clone occurred once. This rearrangement joins TRBV28 to TRBJ1-4; weak D call: TRBD1 (5 bases). The V and J ends lost 6 bases and 7 bases respectively, with 12 bases between them. From germline, CDR1 is MDHEN and CDR2 SYDVKM. The CDR3 is 13 residues long. CDR3 in DNA: TGTGCCAGCAGAGGGGTTATGGGTGAAAAACTGTTTTTT. The encoded protein is CASRGVMGEKLFF.

The chain uses TRBV6-1 and TRBJ1-2; tentatively, D is TRBD1 (6 bases). V was cut by 8 bases and J by 6 bases, with 16 bases left in between. This CDR3 has 13 amino acids. The V gene's germline CDR1 is MNHNS and CDR2 SASEGT. The CDR3 loop is CASGLGAQNGYTF. The DNA for the CDR3 is TGTGCCAGCGGACTGGGGGCGCAAAATGGCTACACCTTC.